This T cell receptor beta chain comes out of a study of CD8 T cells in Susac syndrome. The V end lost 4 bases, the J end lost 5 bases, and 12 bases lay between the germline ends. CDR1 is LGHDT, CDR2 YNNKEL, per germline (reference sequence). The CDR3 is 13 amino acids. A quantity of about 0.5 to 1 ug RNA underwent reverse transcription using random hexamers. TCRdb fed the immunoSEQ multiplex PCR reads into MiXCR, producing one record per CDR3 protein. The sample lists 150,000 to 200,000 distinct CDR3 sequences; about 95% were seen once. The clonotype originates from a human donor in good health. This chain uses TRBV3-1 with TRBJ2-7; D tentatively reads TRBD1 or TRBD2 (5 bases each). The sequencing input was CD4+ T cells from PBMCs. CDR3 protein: CASSPSGRDEQYF. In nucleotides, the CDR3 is TGTGCCAGCAGCCCGTCGGGGCGCGACGAGCAGTACTTC.